This T cell receptor beta chain was obtained from a study of shared clonotypes between healthy human individuals. Study-wide context: Donors had three CD4 naive, three CD4 memory, two CD8 naive and one CD8 memory plate apiece.

Healthy HIV-negative adults without recent acute infections or vaccinations served as donors. Both subsets, CD45RA+ naive and CD45RA-negative memory, were split from the CD4+ cells. Per the study methods: Filtering differed for immunoSEQ, which gave only junction sequences without quality scores. Clones were read by immunoSEQ multiplex PCR, and TCRdb kept only the in-frame ones, dropping some. Clonal size and the V and J genes are those of that table, whereas D and trimming came from the DNA. The top ten hold under 0.65% of the sample, which has approximately 1,000,000 clones, approximately 80% seen once. This clone has just a few counts. The germline V gene encodes CDR1 SNHLY and CDR2 FYNNEI. V lost 7 bases and J 0 bases, leaving 19 bases between the germline ends. The CDR3 runs to 16 residues.

This receptor was identified in a man between 18 and 35 years old in good health. Some clones in this sample may be carry-over from other donors' samples. Sequencing was done on a sample of memory CD4+ T cells from PBMCs. Noted subset: CD45RA-negative fraction. V is TRBV2 and J is TRBJ2-7; TRBD2 is a possible D gene (6 bases). The CDR3 protein is CASISLWEALSYEQYF. Written as DNA, the CDR3 is TGTGCCAGCATCTCTTTGTGGGAGGCCCTCTCCTACGAGCAGTACTTC.